This record covers a single TCR beta chain. The antigen this receptor binds is unknown. Base qualities were left out, and no much larger clone turns up one base away. The data belong to a study of T cell repertoires in cytomegalovirus infection (dated by TCRdb to between 2017 and 2020). Regarding the research as a whole: Donor HLA type was relevant to the analysis, because carriage of CMV infection together with the matching HLA type was indicated by public TCR beta signatures.

The CDR3 spans 15 residues, from the cysteine through the phenylalanine. The sequence is cut down to CDR3 DNA, 45 bases in frame from base 1. V is cut back by 5 bases and J by 0 bases, with 4 bases in the junction unmatched. The germline V gene (reference sequence) provides CDR1 MNHEY and CDR2 SMNVEV. TCRdb lists the instrument as Illumina HiSeq 1500. TCRdb applied fastp at Q25 and MiXCR to the public reads, then kept only in-frame beta chains. Every CDR3 protein is listed once, alongside the most common genes and DNA of its rows. Across this sample there are approximately 180,000 distinct CDR3 sequences, with approximately 20% seen only once. The leading ten clones occupy approximately 3% of the sample. Beyond this particular receptor, the publication reports: The ex vivo response was dominated by HLA-C-restricted CMV-specific TCR beta clonotypes, and the single most frequent clonotype in two of eight donors was supplied by these HLA-C-restricted clonotypes. Cumulative frequency of public TCR beta family members discriminated carriers of CMV infection plus the relevant HLA type in this cohort and an independent roughly 320-donor cohort.

The chain couples TRBV27 to TRBJ2-3; 8 bases in the middle match TRBD1. The TCR was taken from a human donor in good health (CMV status not recorded). Some clones in this sample may be carry-over from other donors' samples. Sample: PBMCs. The CDR3 is CASSHGTGSTDTQYF. The DNA sequence is TGTGCCAGCAGTCACGGGACAGGTAGCACAGATACGCAGTATTTT.